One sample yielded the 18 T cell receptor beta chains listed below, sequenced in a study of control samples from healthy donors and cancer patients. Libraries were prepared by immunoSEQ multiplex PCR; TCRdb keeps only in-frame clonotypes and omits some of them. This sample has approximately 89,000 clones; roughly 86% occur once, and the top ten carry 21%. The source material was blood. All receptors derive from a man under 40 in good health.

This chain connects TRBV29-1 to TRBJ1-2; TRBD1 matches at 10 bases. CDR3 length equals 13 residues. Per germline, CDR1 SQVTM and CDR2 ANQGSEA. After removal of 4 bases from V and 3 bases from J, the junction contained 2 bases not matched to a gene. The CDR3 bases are TGCAGCGTTGGGGACAGGGGAGACTATGGCTACACCTTC. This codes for CSVGDRGDYGYTF.

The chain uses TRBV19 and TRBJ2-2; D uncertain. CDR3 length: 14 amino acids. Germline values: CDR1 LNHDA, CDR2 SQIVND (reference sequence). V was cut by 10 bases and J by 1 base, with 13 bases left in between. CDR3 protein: CATSVKRNTGELFF. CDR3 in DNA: TGTGCCACTTCCGTTAAGAGGAACACCGGGGAGCTGTTTTTT. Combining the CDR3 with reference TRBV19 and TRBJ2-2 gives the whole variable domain DGGITQSPKYLFRKEGQNVTLSCEQNLNHDAMYWYRQDPGQGLRLIYYSQIVNDFQKGDIAEGYSVSREKKESFPLTVTSAQKNPTAFYLCATSVKRNTGELFFGEGSRLTVL.

The CDR3 nucleotides read TGTGCCAGCACCACACCATGGGGCGTCGTCTACTACACCTTC. It yields the protein CASTTPWGVVYYTF. This sequence joins TRBV6-5 and TRBJ1-2; D perhaps matches TRBD1 (5 bases). Trimming pared 7 bases from V and 10 bases from J, leaving 22 bases between. The CDR3 has 14 amino acids. Germline V gives CDR1 MNHEY, CDR2 SVGAGI.

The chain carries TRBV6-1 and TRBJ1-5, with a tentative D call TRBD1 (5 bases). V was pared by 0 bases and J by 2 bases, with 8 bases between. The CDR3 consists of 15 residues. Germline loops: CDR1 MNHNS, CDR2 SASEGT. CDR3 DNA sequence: TGTGCCAGCAGTGAAGCGGGGGTGGGCAATCAGCCCCAGCATTTT. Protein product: CASSEAGVGNQPQHF.

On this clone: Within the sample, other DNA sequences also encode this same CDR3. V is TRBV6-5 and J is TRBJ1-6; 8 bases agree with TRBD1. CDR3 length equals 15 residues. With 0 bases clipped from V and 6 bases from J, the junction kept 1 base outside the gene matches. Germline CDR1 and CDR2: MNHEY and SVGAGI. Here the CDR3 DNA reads TGTGCCAGCAGTTACTCGACAGGGGTTAATTCACCCCTCCACTTT. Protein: CASSYSTGVNSPLHF.

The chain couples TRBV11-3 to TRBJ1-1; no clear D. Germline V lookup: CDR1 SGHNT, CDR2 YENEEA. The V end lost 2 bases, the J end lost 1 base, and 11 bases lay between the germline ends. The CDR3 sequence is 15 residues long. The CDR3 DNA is TGTGCCAGCAGCTTATCGGGAAGGGCGAACACTGAAGCTTTCTTT. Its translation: CASSLSGRANTEAFF.

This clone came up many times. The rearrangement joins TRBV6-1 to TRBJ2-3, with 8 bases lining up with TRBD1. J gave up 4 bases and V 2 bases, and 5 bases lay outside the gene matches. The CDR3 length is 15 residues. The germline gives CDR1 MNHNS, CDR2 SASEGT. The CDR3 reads CASSETGGVADTQYF. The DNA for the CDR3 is TGTGCCAGCAGTGAAACAGGGGGAGTTGCAGATACGCAGTATTTT.

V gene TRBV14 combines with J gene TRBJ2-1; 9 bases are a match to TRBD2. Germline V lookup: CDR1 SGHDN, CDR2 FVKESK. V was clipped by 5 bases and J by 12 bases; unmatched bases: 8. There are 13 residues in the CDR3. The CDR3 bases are TGTGCCAGCAGCAATGCGGGGGGGCGTTTGCAGTTCTTC. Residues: CASSNAGGRLQFF. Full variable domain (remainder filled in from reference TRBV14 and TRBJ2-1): EAGVTQFPSHSVIEKGQTVTLRCDPISGHDNLYWYRRVMGKEIKFLLHFVKESKQDESGMPNNRFLAERTGGTYSTLKVQPAELEDSGVYFCASSNAGGRLQFFGPGTRLTVL.

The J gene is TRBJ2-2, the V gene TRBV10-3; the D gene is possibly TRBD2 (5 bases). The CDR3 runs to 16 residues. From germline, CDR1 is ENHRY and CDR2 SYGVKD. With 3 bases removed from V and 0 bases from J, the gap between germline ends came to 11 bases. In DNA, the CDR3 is TGTGCCATCAGTGAAGAGGGATCCGCGAACACCGGGGAGCTGTTTTTT. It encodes CAISEEGSANTGELFF.

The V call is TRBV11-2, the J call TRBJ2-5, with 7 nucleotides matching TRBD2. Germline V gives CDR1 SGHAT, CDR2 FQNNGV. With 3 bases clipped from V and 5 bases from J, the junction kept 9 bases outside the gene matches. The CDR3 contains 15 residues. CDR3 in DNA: TGTGCCAGCAGCTTCGTCGGGGGGTCGGAGGAGACCCAGTACTTC. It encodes CASSFVGGSEETQYF.

CDR3 nucleotides: TGTGCCAGCGTTTGGGGCAGAGCCGAAGCTTTCTTT. This sequence encodes CASVWGRAEAFF. The chain recombines TRBV12-3 or TRBV12-4 with TRBJ1-1; maybe TRBD1 (5 bases). CDR3 length equals 12 residues. The V end was cut by 8 bases, the J end by 8 bases, with 15 bases between.

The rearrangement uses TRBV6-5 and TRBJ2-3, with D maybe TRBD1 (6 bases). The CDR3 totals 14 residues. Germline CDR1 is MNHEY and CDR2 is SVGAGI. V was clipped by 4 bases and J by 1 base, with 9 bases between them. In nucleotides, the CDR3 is TGTGCCAGCAGTTGGAACAGGGGCACAGATACGCAGTATTTT. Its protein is CASSWNRGTDTQYF.

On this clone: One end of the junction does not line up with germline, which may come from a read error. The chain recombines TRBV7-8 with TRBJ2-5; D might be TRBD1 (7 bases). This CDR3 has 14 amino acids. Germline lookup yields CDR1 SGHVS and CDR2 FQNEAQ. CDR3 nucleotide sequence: TGTGCCGGCAGCTTAGGGGCGGGACAGTACCCCAAGTACTTC. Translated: CAGSLGAGQYPKYF.

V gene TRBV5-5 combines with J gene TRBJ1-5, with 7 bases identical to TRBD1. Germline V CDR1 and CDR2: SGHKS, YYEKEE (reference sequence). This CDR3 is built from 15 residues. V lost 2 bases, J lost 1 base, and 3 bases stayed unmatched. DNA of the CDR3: TGTGCCAGCAGCTTTCAGACAGGGAGCAATCAGCCCCAGCATTTT. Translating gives CASSFQTGSNQPQHF.

CDR3 region: CASRPDGDTQYF. The CDR3 DNA reads as TGTGCCAGCAGACCGGACGGAGATACGCAGTATTTT. This chain connects TRBV11-1 to TRBJ2-3; D gene ambiguous. V was shortened by 6 bases and J by 5 bases, with 9 bases between the two germline ends. CDR1 is SGHAT and CDR2 is FQDESV in the germline V gene (reference sequence). The CDR3 contains 12 residues. The full variable domain, in which reference TRBV11-1 and TRBJ2-3 provide the parts outside the CDR3, is EAEVAQSPRYKITEKSQAVAFWCDPISGHATLYWYRQILGQGPELLVQFQDESVVDDSQLPKDRFSAERLKGVDSTLKIQPAELGDSAMYLCASRPDGDTQYFGPGTRLTVL.

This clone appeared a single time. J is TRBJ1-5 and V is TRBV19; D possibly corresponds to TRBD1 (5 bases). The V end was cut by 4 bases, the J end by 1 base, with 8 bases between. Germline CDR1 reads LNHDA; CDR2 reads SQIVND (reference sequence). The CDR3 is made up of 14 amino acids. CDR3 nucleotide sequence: TGTGCCAGTAGTAGGGACTTGAGCAATCAGCCCCAGCATTTT. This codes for CASSRDLSNQPQHF.

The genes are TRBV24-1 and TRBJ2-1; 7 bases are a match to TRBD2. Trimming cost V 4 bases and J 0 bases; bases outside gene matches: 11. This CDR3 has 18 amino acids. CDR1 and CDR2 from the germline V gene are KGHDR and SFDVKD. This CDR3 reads CATSDPKAGPSSYNEQFF. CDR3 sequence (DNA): TGTGCCACCAGTGACCCAAAAGCGGGACCTAGCTCCTACAATGAGCAGTTCTTC.

The CDR3 sequence: CASSLDSGLGYEQFF. CDR3 bases: TGCGCCAGCAGCTTGGACTCGGGGTTGGGATATGAGCAGTTCTTC. The chain carries TRBV5-1 and TRBJ2-1; D is possibly TRBD2 (5 bases). Germline values: CDR1 SGHRS, CDR2 YFSETQ. The length of the CDR3 is 15 residues. Trimming took 0 bases from V and 8 from J, leaving 15 bases between them.